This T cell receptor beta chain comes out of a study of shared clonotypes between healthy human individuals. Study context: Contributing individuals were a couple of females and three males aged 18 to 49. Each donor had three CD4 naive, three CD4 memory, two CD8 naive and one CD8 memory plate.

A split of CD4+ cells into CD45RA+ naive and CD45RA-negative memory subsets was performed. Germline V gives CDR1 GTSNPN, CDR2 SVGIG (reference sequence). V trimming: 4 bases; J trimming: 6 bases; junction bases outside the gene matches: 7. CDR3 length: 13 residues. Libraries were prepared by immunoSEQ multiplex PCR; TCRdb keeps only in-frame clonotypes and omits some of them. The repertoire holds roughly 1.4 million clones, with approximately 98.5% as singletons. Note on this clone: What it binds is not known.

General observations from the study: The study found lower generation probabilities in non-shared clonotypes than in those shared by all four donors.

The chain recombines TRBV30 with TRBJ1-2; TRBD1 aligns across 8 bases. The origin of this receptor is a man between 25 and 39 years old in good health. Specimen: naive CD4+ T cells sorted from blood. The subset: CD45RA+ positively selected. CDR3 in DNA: TGTGCCTGGAACGGACAGGGAGAGGATGGCTACACCTTC. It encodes CAWNGQGEDGYTF.